This T cell receptor beta chain was sequenced for a study of beta chain features in type 1 diabetes. Findings and caveats of the study: Type 1 diabetes patients had moderately but significantly shorter TCRB CDR3s in all four CD4+ subsets.

CDR1 is MNHEY and CDR2 is SMNVEV in the germline V gene (reference sequence). There are 15 residues in the CDR3. V shed 6 bases and J shed 0 bases, with 12 bases lying between them. As every portion of the isolated RNA was reverse transcribed, the sequencing read expressed TCRB transcripts. Data came from immunoSEQ multiplex PCR; TCRdb stores just in-frame clones and leaves some out. Here the sample spans 200,000 to 250,000 clones, around 26% being singletons. A word on this clone: As yet, its antigen is unknown.

Sequenced sample: central memory CD4+ T cells from blood. This chain links TRBV27 with TRBJ1-5, with TRBD1 as a possible D gene (5 bases). This TCR came from a man between 25 and 39 years old in good health. Here the CDR3 reads CASRPLGASNQPQHF. CDR3 in DNA: TGTGCCAGCAGGCCCCTAGGGGCTAGCAATCAGCCCCAGCATTTT.